This T cell receptor beta chain was obtained from a study of T-cell memory formation after mild COVID-19 (TCRdb year 2021). With regard to the full study: TCR sequence clusters from the two donors were found to be largely donor specific. In two donors, T-cell clones that expanded and contracted after mild COVID-19 were followed by sequencing TCRalpha and TCRbeta repertoires longitudinally. Two young, previously healthy adult volunteers made up the cohort, one male and one female.

Notes on this clonotype: The target of this receptor is not known. Per-base quality was not reported, and no clone a single base away is much larger than it.

The cysteine opens and the phenylalanine closes a CDR3 of 14 amino acids. Solely the CDR3 DNA is kept, with 42 bases framed from the first base. V is trimmed back by 5 bases and J by 5 bases, and the junction contains 6 bases that no gene match accounts for. From the germline V gene (reference sequence), CDR1 is MNHEY and CDR2 is SMNVEV. Ficoll-Paque density gradient centrifugation was the method used to isolate PBMCs. Paper-wide results and their limitations: Contracting CD4+ clones were found mainly in CM and EM memory subsets, while CD8+ clones were enriched in EMRA. SARS-CoV-2 specificity was not confirmed for the second-wave clones peaking on day 37. Only a couple of mild cases were covered in the study, and larger cohorts including severe cases with pre-infection samples were considered necessary. From day 15 to 85, contracting clones showed balanced CD4/CD8 phenotypes, whereas a second wave of clones that expanded from day 15 to 37 leaned towards CD4+. The detection of some responding clones in pre-infection memory suggests that pre-existing cross-reactive memory T cells joined the SARS-CoV-2 response.

The instrument was an Illumina NovaSeq 6000. cDNA libraries for TCRalpha and TCRbeta were prepared by 5'RACE using constant-segment primers, with sample barcodes and unique molecular identifiers added. RNA was extracted from every sample with Trizol reagent. Libraries were amplified in two PCR steps, with a second sample barcode and Illumina TruSeq adapters added in the second step. The libraries were sequenced on an Illumina NovaSeq using 2 x 150 bp paired-end reads. In the paper's pipeline: Reads were demultiplexed and collapsed into UMI-guided consensus sequences with migec v1.2.7. With mixcr v2.1.11, UMI consensuses were aligned to TRA and TRB V and J templates and assembled into clonotypes. A clonotype was counted as expanded or contracted only when both edgeR and NoisET called the clonotype significant, with the noise models trained on biological replicates. edgeR calls used a false discovery rate-adjusted p below 0.01 and a log2 fold-change threshold of 1. As an exploratory analysis of dynamics, max-normalized trajectories of the 1000 most abundant clonotypes were examined with PCA combined with hierarchical clustering. Each responding clone was given a CD4 or CD8 phenotype based on the CD4+ and CD8+ repertoires, which had been sequenced separately. In TCRdb, the public reads were trimmed at Q25 with fastp and aligned with MiXCR, with productive beta chains retained. Every CDR3 protein is listed once, alongside the most common genes and DNA of its rows. The V and J calls here are based on TCRdb, not the publication. The sample profile shows roughly 450,000 distinct CDR3 sequences; around a sixth of them were found once. The ten biggest clones cover over 9% of the sample.

This receptor was taken from an adult woman who had mild COVID-19 (a few samples of this study predate the infection). The sample titles of this study are shuffled in the database, so cell type and time point are left out; the donor was told from shared clones. Sample: PBMCs or a T cell subset sorted from them (not recorded which). The chain is made from TRBV27 and TRBJ1-2; TRBD1 matches 9 bases in the middle. The CDR3 has the sequence CASSGTGRRYGYTF. The bases read TGTGCCAGCAGTGGGACAGGGAGACGGTATGGCTACACCTTC.